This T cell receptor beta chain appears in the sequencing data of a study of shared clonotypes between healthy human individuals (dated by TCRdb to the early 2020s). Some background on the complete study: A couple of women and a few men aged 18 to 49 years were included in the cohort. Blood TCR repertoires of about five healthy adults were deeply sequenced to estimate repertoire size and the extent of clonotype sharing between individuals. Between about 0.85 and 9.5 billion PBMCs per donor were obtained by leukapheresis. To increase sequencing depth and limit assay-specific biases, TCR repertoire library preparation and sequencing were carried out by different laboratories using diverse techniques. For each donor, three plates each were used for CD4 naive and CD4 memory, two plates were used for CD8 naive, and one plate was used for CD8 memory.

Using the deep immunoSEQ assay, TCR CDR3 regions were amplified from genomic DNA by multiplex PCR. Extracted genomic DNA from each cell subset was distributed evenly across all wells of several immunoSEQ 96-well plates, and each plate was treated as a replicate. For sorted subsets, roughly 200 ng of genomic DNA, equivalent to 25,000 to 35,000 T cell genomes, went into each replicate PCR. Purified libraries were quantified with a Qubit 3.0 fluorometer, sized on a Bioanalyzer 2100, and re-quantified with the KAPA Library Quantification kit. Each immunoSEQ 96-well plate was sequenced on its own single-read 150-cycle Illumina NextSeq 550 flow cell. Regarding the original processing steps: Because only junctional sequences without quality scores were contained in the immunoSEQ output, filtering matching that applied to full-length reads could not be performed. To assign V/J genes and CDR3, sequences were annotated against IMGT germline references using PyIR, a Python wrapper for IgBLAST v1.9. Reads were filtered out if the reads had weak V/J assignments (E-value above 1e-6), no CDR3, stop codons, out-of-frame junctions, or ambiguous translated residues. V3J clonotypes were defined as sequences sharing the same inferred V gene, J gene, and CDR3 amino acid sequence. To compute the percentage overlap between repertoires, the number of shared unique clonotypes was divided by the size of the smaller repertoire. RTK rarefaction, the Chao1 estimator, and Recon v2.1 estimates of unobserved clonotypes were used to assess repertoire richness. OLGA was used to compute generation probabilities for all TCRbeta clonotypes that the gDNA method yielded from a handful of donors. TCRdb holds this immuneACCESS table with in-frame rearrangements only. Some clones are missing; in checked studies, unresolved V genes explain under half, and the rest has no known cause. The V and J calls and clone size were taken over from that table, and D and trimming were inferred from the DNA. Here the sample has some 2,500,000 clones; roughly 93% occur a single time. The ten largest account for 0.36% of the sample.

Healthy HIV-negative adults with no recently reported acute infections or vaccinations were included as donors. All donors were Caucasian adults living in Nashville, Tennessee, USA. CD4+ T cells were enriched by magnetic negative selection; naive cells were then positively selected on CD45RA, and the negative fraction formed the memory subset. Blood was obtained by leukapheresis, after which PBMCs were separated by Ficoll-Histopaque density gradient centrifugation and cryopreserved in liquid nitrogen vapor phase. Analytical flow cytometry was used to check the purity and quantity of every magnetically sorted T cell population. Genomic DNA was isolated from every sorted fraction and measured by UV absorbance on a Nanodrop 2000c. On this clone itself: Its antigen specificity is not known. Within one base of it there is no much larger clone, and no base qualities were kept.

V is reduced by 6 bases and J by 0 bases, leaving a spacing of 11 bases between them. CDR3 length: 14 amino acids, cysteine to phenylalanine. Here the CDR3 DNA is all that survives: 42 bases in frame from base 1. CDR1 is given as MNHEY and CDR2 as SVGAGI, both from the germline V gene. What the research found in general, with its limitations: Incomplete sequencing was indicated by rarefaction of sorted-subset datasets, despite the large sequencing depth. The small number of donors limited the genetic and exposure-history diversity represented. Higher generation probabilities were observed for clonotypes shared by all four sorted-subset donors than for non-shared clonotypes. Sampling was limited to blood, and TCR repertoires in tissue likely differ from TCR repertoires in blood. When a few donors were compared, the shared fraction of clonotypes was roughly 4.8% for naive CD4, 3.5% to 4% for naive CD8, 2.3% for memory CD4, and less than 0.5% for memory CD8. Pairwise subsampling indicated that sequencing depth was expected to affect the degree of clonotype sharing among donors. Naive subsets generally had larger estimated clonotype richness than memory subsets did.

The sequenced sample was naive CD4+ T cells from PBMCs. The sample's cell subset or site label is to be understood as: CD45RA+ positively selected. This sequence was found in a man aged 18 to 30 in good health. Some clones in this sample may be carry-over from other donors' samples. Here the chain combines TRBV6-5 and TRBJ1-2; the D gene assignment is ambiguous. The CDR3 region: CASSLLTTNYGYTF. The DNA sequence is TGTGCCAGCAGCCTCTTAACAACTAACTATGGCTACACCTTC.